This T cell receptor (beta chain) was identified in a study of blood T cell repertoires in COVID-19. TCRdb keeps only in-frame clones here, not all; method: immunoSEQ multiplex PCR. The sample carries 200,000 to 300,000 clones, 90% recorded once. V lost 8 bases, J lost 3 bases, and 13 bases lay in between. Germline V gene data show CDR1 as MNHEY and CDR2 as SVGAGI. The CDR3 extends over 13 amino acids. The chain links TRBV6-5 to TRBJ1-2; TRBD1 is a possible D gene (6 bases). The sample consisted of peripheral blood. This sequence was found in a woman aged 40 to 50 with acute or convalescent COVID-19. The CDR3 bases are TGTGCCAGCGTACAGGGCCACGACTATGGCTACACCTTC. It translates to CASVQGHDYGYTF.